These T cell receptor beta chains were read from a single sample in a study of cytomegalovirus exposure and HLA in healthy donors. Assay used: immunoSEQ multiplex PCR; TCRdb lists only in-frame clones, some missing. The sample contains fewer than 250,000 clones, approximately 80% of which appear only once. The source material was PBMCs. Receptors originate from a woman between 45 and 65 years old in good health and CMV-seropositive. Both conserved end residues are part of each CDR3. The D gene is left open where the match is weak. Clone size is given for some rows only: seen once, a few or many times, or a class if the clone is expanded.

abundance | j_gene | d_gene | v_gene | CDR3aa | CDR3nt
- | TRBJ1-4 | - | TRBV2 | CATSGGLGEKLFF | TGTGCCACCTCGGGAGGGTTGGGCGAAAAACTGTTTTTT
- | TRBJ2-7 | - | TRBV7-7 | CASSPGQYYEQYF | TGTGCCAGCAGCCCCGGACAGTACTACGAGCAGTACTTC
- | TRBJ1-1 | - | TRBV28 | CASSLDSGARTEAFF | TGTGCCAGCAGTTTAGATTCAGGGGCCCGCACTGAAGCTTTCTTT
- | TRBJ2-4 | TRBD1 | TRBV6-5 | CASSYRGGRGNIQYF | TGTGCCAGCAGTTATAGAGGGGGCCGAGGAAACATTCAGTACTTC
- | TRBJ1-2 | - | TRBV5-1 | CASSLETRGGYTF | TGCGCCAGCAGCTTGGAGACCCGCGGAGGCTACACCTTC
- | TRBJ1-6 | - | TRBV25-1 | CASSEYRGGDSPLHF | TGTGCCAGCAGTGAATACAGGGGTGGGGATTCACCCCTCCACTTT
- | TRBJ1-6 | - | TRBV2 | CASSEDGARVSSPLHF | TGTGCCAGCAGTGAAGATGGCGCCAGGGTGAGTTCACCCCTCCACTTT
- | TRBJ1-3 | - | TRBV19 | CASSRHGFENTIYF | TGTGCCAGTAGTAGACATGGGTTTGAAAACACCATATATTTT
- | TRBJ2-3 | - | TRBV9 | CASSAGGDDTQYF | TGTGCCAGCAGCGCAGGAGGGGATGATACGCAGTATTTT
- | TRBJ1-1 | TRBD1 | TRBV2 | CASMKRQGSTNTEAFF | TGTGCCAGCATGAAAAGACAGGGGAGTACGAACACTGAAGCTTTCTTT
once | TRBJ2-1 | - | TRBV5-6 | CASSFSGVPYNEQFF | TGTGCCAGCAGCTTTTCGGGGGTCCCTTACAATGAGCAGTTCTTC
- | TRBJ1-5 | - | TRBV19 | CASSMRGSNQPQHF | TGTGCCAGTAGTATGCGGGGGAGCAATCAGCCCCAGCATTTT
once | TRBJ1-5 | - | TRBV28 | CASSTRNQPQHF | TGTGCCAGCAGTACTCGAAACCAGCCCCAGCATTTT
once | TRBJ1-1 | TRBD1 | TRBV4-2 | CASSQEGAGTGNTEAFF | TGTGCCAGCAGCCAAGAGGGGGCCGGGACAGGGAACACTGAAGCTTTCTTT
- | TRBJ1-4 | - | TRBV7-6 | CASSPDRGEKLFF | TGTGCCAGCAGCCCCGACAGAGGTGAAAAACTGTTTTTT
- | TRBJ1-1 | - | TRBV7-8 | CASSLEGGRHTEAFF | TGTGCCAGCAGCTTAGAGGGGGGGCGACACACTGAAGCTTTCTTT
- | TRBJ1-2 | TRBD1 | TRBV6-1 | CASSVHGQGAGLFYGYTF | TGTGCCAGCAGTGTGCACGGACAGGGGGCCGGATTATTCTATGGCTACACCTTC
- | TRBJ1-1 | - | TRBV18 | CASSPPELRNTEAFF | TGTGCCAGCTCACCACCAGAGCTCCGGAACACTGAAGCTTTCTTT
- | TRBJ1-1 | - | TRBV4-1 | CASSQAQTGNTEAFF | TGCGCCAGCAGCCAAGCGCAAACAGGGAACACTGAAGCTTTCTTT
- | TRBJ2-1 | TRBD2 | TRBV5-1 | CASSSTSGGASEQFF | TGCGCCAGCAGCTCGACTAGCGGGGGGGCCTCTGAGCAGTTCTTC
- | TRBJ1-1 | - | TRBV27 | CASSLSVNTEAFF | TGTGCCAGCAGTTTGTCGGTTAACACTGAAGCTTTCTTT
- | TRBJ2-7 | - | TRBV6-4 | CASSLEAGSSYEQYF | TGTGCCAGCTCTTTGGAGGCGGGCAGCTCCTACGAGCAGTACTTC
- | TRBJ2-7 | TRBD1 | TRBV18 | CASSPLGTGSYEQYF | TGTGCCAGCTCACCACTGGGGACAGGGTCCTACGAGCAGTACTTC
- | TRBJ1-5 | TRBD1 | TRBV19 | CASSISGQGSNQPQHF | TGTGCCAGTAGTATCTCGGGACAGGGTAGCAATCAGCCCCAGCATTTT
few | TRBJ1-5 | - | TRBV19 | CASSFRDQPQHF | TGTGCCAGTAGTTTTCGCGATCAGCCCCAGCATTTT
- | TRBJ2-2 | - | TRBV7-9 | CSSSLDLTGELFF | TGTTCCAGCAGCTTAGATCTCACCGGGGAGCTGTTTTTT
- | TRBJ2-7 | - | TRBV14 | CASSQEADSSPYEQYF | TGTGCCAGCAGCCAAGAAGCCGACAGTTCTCCCTACGAGCAGTACTTC
once | TRBJ1-2 | TRBD1 | TRBV5-1 | CASSLDRGEANYGYTF | TGCGCCAGCAGCTTGGACAGGGGCGAGGCTAACTATGGCTACACCTTC
- | TRBJ1-2 | TRBD1 | TRBV9 | CASSVEGRGHPAYGYTF | TGTGCCAGCAGCGTAGAAGGCAGGGGGCACCCCGCGTATGGCTACACCTTC
- | TRBJ1-6 | - | TRBV6-5 | CASSYSLSGTPLHF | TGTGCCAGCAGTTACTCACTCTCGGGGACACCCCTCCACTTT
- | TRBJ1-2 | - | TRBV28 | CASNGQWNGYTF | TGTGCCAGCAACGGACAGTGGAATGGCTACACCTTC
- | TRBJ2-3 | - | TRBV9 | CASSVTWGGAGDTQYF | TGTGCCAGCAGCGTAACCTGGGGGGGGGCTGGAGATACGCAGTATTTT
once | TRBJ2-1 | TRBD1 | TRBV4-1 | CASSHADRDTYNEQFF | TGCGCCAGCAGCCACGCGGACAGGGACACCTACAATGAGCAGTTCTTC
- | TRBJ2-3 | - | TRBV6-4 | CASSRRETDTQYF | TGTGCCAGCAGTAGGAGGGAAACAGATACGCAGTATTTT
- | TRBJ1-1 | - | TRBV2 | CASTTVGSNTEAFF | TGTGCCAGCACCACCGTCGGGTCGAACACTGAAGCTTTCTTT
- | TRBJ2-7 | TRBD1 | TRBV7-9 | CASSWDRGNYEQYF | TGTGCCAGCAGCTGGGACAGGGGAAACTACGAGCAGTACTTC
- | TRBJ1-4 | TRBD1 | TRBV30 | CAWSVVGQGEGSNEKLFF | TGTGCCTGGAGTGTCGTGGGACAGGGTGAAGGATCTAATGAAAAACTGTTTTTT
- | TRBJ1-6 | TRBD1 | TRBV7-2 | CASSLQGASYNSPLHF | TGTGCCAGCAGCTTACAGGGGGCGTCCTATAATTCACCCCTCCACTTT
- | TRBJ1-2 | - | TRBV28 | CASTGEEGERYGYTF | TGTGCCAGCACGGGGGAAGAGGGCGAGAGGTATGGCTACACCTTC